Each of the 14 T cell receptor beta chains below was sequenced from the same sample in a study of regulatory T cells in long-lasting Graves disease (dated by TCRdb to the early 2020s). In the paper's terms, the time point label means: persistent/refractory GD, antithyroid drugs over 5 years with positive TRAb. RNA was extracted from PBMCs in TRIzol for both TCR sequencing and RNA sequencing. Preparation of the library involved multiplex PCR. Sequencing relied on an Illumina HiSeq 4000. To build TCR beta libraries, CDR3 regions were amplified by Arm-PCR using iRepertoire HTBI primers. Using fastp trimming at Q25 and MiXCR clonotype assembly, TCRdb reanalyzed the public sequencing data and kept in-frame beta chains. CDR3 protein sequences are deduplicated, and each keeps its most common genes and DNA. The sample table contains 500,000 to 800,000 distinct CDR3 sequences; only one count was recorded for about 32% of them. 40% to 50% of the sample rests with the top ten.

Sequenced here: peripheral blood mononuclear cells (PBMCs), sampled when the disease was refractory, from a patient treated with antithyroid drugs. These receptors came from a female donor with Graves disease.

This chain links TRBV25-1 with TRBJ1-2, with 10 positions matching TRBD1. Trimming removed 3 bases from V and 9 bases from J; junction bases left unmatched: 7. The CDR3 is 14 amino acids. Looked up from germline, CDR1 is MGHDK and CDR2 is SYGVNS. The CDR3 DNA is TGTGCCAGCAGTGAGTGGGGACAGGGGCGACGCTACACCTTC. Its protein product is CASSEWGQGRRYTF.

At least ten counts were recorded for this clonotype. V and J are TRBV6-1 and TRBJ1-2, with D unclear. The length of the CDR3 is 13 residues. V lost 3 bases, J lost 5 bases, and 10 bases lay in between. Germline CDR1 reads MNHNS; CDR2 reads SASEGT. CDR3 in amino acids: CASSDRINYGYTF. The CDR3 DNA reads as TGTGCCAGCAGTGACAGGATTAATTATGGCTACACCTTC.

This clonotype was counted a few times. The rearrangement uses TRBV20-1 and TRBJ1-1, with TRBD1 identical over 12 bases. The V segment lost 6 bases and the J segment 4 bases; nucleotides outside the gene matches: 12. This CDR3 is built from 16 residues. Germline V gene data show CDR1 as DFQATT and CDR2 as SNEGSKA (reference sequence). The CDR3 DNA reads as TGCAGTGCCTCAGCGGGACAGGGGGCTGTGGGCACTGAAGCTTTCTTT. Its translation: CSASAGQGAVGTEAFF.

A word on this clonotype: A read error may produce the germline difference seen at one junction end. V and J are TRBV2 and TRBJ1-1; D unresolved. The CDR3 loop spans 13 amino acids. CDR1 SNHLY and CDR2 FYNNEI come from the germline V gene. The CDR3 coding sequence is TGTGCCAGCAGTGAAGAGCCGAGCACTGAAGCTCTCTTT. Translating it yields CASSEEPSTEALF. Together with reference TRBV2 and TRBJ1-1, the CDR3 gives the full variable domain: EPEVTQTPSHQVTQMGQEVILRCVPISNHLYFYWYRQILGQKVEFLVSFYNNEISEKSEIFDDQFSVERPDGSNFTLKIRSTKLEDSAMYFCASSEEPSTEALFGQGTRLTVV.

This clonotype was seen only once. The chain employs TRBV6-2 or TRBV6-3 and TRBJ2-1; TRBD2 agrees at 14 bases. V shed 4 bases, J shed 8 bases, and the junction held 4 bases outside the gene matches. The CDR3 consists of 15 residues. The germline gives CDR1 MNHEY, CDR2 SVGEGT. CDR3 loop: CASSLGLAGADEQFF. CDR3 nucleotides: TGTGCCAGCAGTTTGGGACTAGCGGGAGCTGATGAGCAGTTCTTC.

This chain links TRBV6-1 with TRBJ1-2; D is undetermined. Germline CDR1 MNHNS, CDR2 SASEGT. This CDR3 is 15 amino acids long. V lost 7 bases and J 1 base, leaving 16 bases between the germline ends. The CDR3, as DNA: TGTGCCAGCACTTTGTCCAGGATTCTTAACTATGGCTACACCTTC. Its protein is CASTLSRILNYGYTF.

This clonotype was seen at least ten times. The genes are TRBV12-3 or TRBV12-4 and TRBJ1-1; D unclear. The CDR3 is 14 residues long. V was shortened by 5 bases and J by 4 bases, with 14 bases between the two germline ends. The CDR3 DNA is TGTGCCAGCAGTCTGGAAGAGGTGGCCACTGAAGCTTTCTTT. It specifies CASSLEEVATEAFF.

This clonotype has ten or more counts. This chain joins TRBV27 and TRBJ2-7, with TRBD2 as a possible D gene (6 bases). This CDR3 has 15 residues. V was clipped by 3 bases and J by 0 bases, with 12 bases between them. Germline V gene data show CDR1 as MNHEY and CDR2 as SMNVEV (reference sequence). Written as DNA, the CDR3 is TGTGCCAGCAGTTTGGACTACCAGACCTCCTACGAGCAGTACTTC. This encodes CASSLDYQTSYEQYF.

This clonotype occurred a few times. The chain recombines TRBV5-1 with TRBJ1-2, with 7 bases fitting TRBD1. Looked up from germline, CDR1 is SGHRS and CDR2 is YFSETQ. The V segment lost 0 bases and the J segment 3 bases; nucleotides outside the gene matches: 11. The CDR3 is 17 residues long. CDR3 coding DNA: TGCGCCAGCAGCTTGGGGACAGGCGGTAAAGGCGACTATGGCTACACCTTC. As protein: CASSLGTGGKGDYGYTF.

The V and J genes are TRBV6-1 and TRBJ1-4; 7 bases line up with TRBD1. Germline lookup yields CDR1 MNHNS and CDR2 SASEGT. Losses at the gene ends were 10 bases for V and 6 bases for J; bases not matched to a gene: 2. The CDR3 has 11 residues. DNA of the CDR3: TGTGCCACCCAGGGGGATGAAAAACTGTTTTTT. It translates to CATQGDEKLFF.

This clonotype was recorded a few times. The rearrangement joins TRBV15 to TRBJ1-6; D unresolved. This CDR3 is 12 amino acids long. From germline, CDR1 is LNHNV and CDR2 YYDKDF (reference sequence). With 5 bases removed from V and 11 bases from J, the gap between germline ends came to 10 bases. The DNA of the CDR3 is TGTGCCACCAGCGTGAAGGATACACCCCTCCACTTT. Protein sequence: CATSVKDTPLHF. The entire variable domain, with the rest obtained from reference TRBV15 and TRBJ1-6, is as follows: DAMVIQNPRYQVTQFGKPVTLSCSQTLNHNVMYWYQQKSSQAPKLLFHYYDKDFNNEADTPDNFQSRRPNTSFCFLDIRSPGLGDTAMYLCATSVKDTPLHFGNGTRLTVT.

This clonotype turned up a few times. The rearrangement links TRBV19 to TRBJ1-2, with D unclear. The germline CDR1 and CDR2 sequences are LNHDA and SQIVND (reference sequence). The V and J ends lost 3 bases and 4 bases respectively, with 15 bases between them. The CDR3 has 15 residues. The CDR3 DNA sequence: TGTGCCAGTAGTATCCCCCAGGACTTGATCTATGGCTACACCTTC. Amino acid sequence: CASSIPQDLIYGYTF.

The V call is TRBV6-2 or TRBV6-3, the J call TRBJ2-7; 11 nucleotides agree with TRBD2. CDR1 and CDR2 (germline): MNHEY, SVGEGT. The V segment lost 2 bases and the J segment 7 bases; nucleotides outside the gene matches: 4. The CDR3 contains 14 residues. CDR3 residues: CASSYLLAGVEQYF. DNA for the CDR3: TGTGCCAGCAGTTACCTACTAGCGGGAGTTGAGCAGTACTTC.

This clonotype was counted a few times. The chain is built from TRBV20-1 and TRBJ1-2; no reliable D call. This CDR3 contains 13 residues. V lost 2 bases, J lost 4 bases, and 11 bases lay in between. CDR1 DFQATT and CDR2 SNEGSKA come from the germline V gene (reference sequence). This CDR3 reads CSARRGALYGYTF. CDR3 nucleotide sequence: TGCAGTGCTAGACGGGGAGCCCTCTATGGCTACACCTTC.